These T cell receptor beta chains were read from a single sample in a study of beta chain features in type 1 diabetes. The table came from immunoSEQ multiplex PCR; TCRdb's copy has only in-frame clones and leaves some out. The sample yields 810,000 or so clones, roughly 17% seen once. Specimen: naive CD4+ T cells from blood. Receptors originate from a young woman in good health. CDR3s include the opening cysteine and the closing phenylalanine or tryptophan. The D gene is left open where the match is weak. Size values are once, few and many counts, or a class for expanded clones, and some rows have none.

d_call	v_call	j_call	clone_size	cdr3_aa	cdr3_nt
TRBD2	TRBV6-1	TRBJ2-3	-	CASSIAGPTDTQYF	TGTGCCAGCAGTATAGCGGGACCCACAGATACGCAGTATTTT
-	TRBV4-3	TRBJ2-6	-	CASSRRVGGTGANVLTF	TGCGCCAGCAGCCGAAGAGTAGGCGGCACTGGGGCCAACGTCCTGACTTTC
-	TRBV18	TRBJ1-2	few	CASSPTGLYGYTF	TGTGCCAGCTCACCGACAGGCTTATATGGCTACACCTTC
-	TRBV15	TRBJ2-1	few	CATSRGKGAGRRDEQFF	TGTGCCACCAGCAGAGGAAAAGGGGCGGGTCGACGGGATGAGCAGTTCTTC
TRBD1	TRBV28	TRBJ1-5	-	CASSLEYGQGESNQPQHF	TGTGCCAGCAGTTTGGAATATGGACAGGGAGAGAGCAATCAGCCCCAGCATTTT
-	TRBV5-6	TRBJ2-5	-	CASSLGLKAETQYF	TGTGCCAGCAGCTTGGGTCTGAAAGCCGAGACCCAGTACTTC
-	TRBV2	TRBJ2-7	-	CASSGTADNEQYF	TGTGCCAGCAGTGGGACAGCTGATAACGAGCAGTACTTC
TRBD1	TRBV7-9	TRBJ2-6	few	CASRSGTGVFAGANVLTF	TGTGCCAGCAGATCCGGGACAGGGGTCTTCGCTGGGGCCAACGTCCTGACTTTC
-	TRBV6-5	TRBJ2-3	few	CASSYSTYTDTQYF	TGTGCCAGCAGTTACTCCACCTACACAGATACGCAGTATTTT
-	TRBV13	TRBJ2-4	-	CASSLVRDSGTLAKNIQYF	TGTGCCAGCAGCTTAGTTCGAGATAGCGGAACCCTAGCCAAAAACATTCAGTACTTC
-	TRBV5-1	TRBJ2-3	few	CASSLAWSTDTQYF	TGCGCCAGCAGCTTGGCTTGGTCCACAGATACGCAGTATTTT
-	TRBV6-6	TRBJ2-1	few	CASAIRRSSYNEQFF	TGTGCCAGTGCCATTCGGAGGAGCTCCTACAATGAGCAGTTCTTC
TRBD2	TRBV15	TRBJ2-7	-	CATSRDLAGVYEQYF	TGTGCCACCAGCAGAGACCTAGCGGGAGTCTACGAGCAGTACTTC
-	TRBV15	TRBJ1-2	-	CATSRASGGYTF	TGTGCCACCAGCAGAGCGTCTGGTGGCTACACCTTC
-	TRBV6-1	TRBJ2-7	-	CASSEAGNSYEQYF	TGTGCCAGCAGTGAAGCGGGGAACTCCTACGAGCAGTACTTC
-	TRBV6-1	TRBJ2-5	-	CASSEPESPLKETQYF	TGTGCCAGCAGTGAACCAGAGAGCCCCCTGAAAGAGACCCAGTACTTC
TRBD1	TRBV4-3	TRBJ1-2	once	CASSQEFWPGQINNYGYTF	TGCGCCAGCAGCCAAGAGTTTTGGCCGGGACAGATAAATAACTATGGCTACACCTTC
-	TRBV11-2	TRBJ2-3	few	CASSLVVSDTQYF	TGTGCCAGCAGCTTAGTTGTGTCAGATACGCAGTATTTT
-	TRBV19	TRBJ1-3	few	CASNQNSGNTIYF	TGTGCCAGTAATCAGAACTCTGGAAACACCATATATTTT
-	TRBV28	TRBJ1-2	few	CASSSQRGEPGGYGYTF	TGTGCCAGCAGTTCACAACGCGGGGAACCCGGCGGATATGGCTACACCTTC
-	TRBV19	TRBJ1-5	few	CASSSGDGSNQPQHF	TGTGCCAGTAGTTCCGGGGACGGAAGCAATCAGCCCCAGCATTTT
-	TRBV5-6	TRBJ2-3	few	CASSLMTDTQYF	TGTGCCAGCAGCTTGATGACAGATACGCAGTATTTT
TRBD2	TRBV9	TRBJ2-5	few	CASSVGLAGRETQYF	TGTGCCAGCAGCGTAGGACTAGCGGGGCGGGAGACCCAGTACTTC
-	TRBV6-1	TRBJ1-1	once	CASSEIRRTEAFF	TGTGCCAGCAGTGAAATACGGAGAACTGAAGCTTTCTTT
TRBD2	TRBV4-3	TRBJ2-4	-	CASSRDLAGRDIQYF	TGCGCCAGCAGCCGAGACTTAGCGGGAAGGGACATTCAGTACTTC
-	TRBV11-2	TRBJ2-5	-	CASSLEQETQYF	TGTGCCAGCAGCTTGGAGCAGGAGACCCAGTACTTC
TRBD1	TRBV10-2	TRBJ2-7	-	CASSPPQTGTYEQYF	TGCGCCAGCAGTCCCCCTCAGACAGGGACCTACGAGCAGTACTTC
TRBD2	TRBV6-5	TRBJ2-1	few	CASSQTSGRYNEQFF	TGTGCCAGCAGTCAGACTAGCGGACGATACAATGAGCAGTTCTTC
TRBD2	TRBV7-2	TRBJ2-7	few	CASSRSGGVQYEQYF	TGTGCCAGCAGCCGTTCGGGAGGGGTCCAATATGAGCAGTACTTC
-	TRBV13	TRBJ2-3	-	CASSSLLWEAQYF	TGTGCCAGCAGCTCCCTTTTATGGGAAGCGCAGTATTTT
-	TRBV18	TRBJ2-5	few	CASSPRDGALETQYF	TGTGCCAGCTCACCACGAGACGGGGCTCTGGAGACCCAGTACTTC
-	TRBV6-5	TRBJ2-2	-	CASRGFGVVGELFF	TGTGCCTCCCGGGGATTCGGAGTAGTTGGGGAGCTGTTTTTT
-	TRBV18	TRBJ1-5	-	CASSPYDMGLGQPQHF	TGTGCCAGCTCACCGTACGACATGGGGTTGGGTCAGCCCCAGCATTTT
TRBD2	TRBV28	TRBJ2-7	-	CASSLGGAYYEQYF	TGTGCCAGCAGTTTGGGAGGGGCCTACTACGAGCAGTACTTC
-	TRBV5-1	TRBJ2-3	-	CASSQTLAASTDTQYF	TGCGCCAGCAGCCAAACCCTAGCTGCTAGCACAGATACGCAGTATTTT
-	TRBV13	TRBJ1-2	few	CASSKILYGYTF	TGTGCCAGCAGCAAAATCCTCTATGGCTACACCTTC
-	TRBV4-2	TRBJ2-7	few	CASSQALGRDYEQYF	TGTGCCAGCAGCCAAGCGTTGGGACGGGATTACGAGCAGTACTTC
-	TRBV9	TRBJ2-7	-	CASSVEQGFSYEQYF	TGTGCCAGCAGCGTAGAACAGGGCTTCTCCTACGAGCAGTACTTC
TRBD1	TRBV6-6	TRBJ2-3	few	CASSAGTGKTDTQYF	TGTGCCAGCAGTGCTGGGACAGGGAAGACAGATACGCAGTATTTT
TRBD2	TRBV28	TRBJ2-7	few	CASSFSSGGPYEQYF	TGTGCCAGCAGTTTCTCCTCGGGAGGGCCTTACGAGCAGTACTTC